A single sample is the source of the 11 T cell receptor beta chains below, sequenced in a study of shared T cell receptors in the human thymus. Here immunoSEQ multiplex PCR was the method, and the copy in TCRdb shows in-frame clones only, minus some. The table records approximately 730,000 clones, 80% to 90% of them present only once. This sample also appeared in a second study, on human thymus T cells.

The specimen sequenced was thymocytes. These receptors came from a girl under two years old with a congenital heart defect.

The chain recombines TRBV7-2 with TRBJ1-2; unclear D gene. The CDR3 sequence is 18 residues long. Trimming shortened V by 5 bases and J by 0 bases, and 22 bases separated the two germline ends. Germline values: CDR1 SGHTA, CDR2 FQGNSA. In DNA form, the CDR3 reads TGTGCCAGCAGCAGGACTCTGCGGGGAGGATCTACTAACTATGGCTACACCTTC. It is translated as CASSRTLRGGSTNYGYTF.

The rearrangement links TRBV27 to TRBJ2-3; 9 nucleotides agree with TRBD2. The CDR3 covers 20 residues. The germline gives CDR1 MNHEY, CDR2 SMNVEV (reference sequence). The trim removed 0 bases at V and 7 bases at J, leaving 20 bases unmatched. The CDR3 DNA is TGTGCCAGCAGTTTATCCGAGCCGGGAAGGGTCCTTAGCGGGGGAAATACGCAGTATTTT. This codes for CASSLSEPGRVLSGGNTQYF.

CDR3 sequence reads: CASSYSGLAGGYEQYF. In DNA, the CDR3 is TGTGCCAGCAGTTACTCGGGACTAGCGGGGGGGTACGAGCAGTACTTC. This sequence joins TRBV6-5 and TRBJ2-7; TRBD2 matches 16 bases. Germline values: CDR1 MNHEY, CDR2 SVGAGI. V trimming: 0 bases; J trimming: 4 bases; junction bases outside the gene matches: 0. The length of the CDR3 is 16 residues.

The chain has TRBV9 and TRBJ2-5; 8 positions match TRBD2. CDR3 length equals 14 residues. Germline values: CDR1 SGDLS, CDR2 YYNGEE. V dropped 0 bases and J dropped 5; count of bases not matched to a gene: 3. CDR3 DNA: TGTGCCAGCAGCGTAGTAGCGGGGCGGGAGACCCAGTACTTC. Encoded protein: CASSVVAGRETQYF.

The chain combines TRBV9 with TRBJ1-2, with 9 bases identical to TRBD1. CDR1 and CDR2 from the germline V gene are SGDLS and YYNGEE. J gave up 4 bases and V 4 bases, and 8 bases lay outside the gene matches. There are 15 residues in the CDR3. The CDR3 nucleotides read TGTGCCAGCAGCTCAGGACAGGGGTTTGGCTATGGCTACACCTTC. Protein sequence: CASSSGQGFGYGYTF.

V is TRBV7-9 and J is TRBJ2-7; TRBD1 matches at 7 bases. The CDR3 is made up of 16 amino acids. Germline assignment: CDR1 SEHNR and CDR2 FQNEAQ (reference sequence). Losses at the gene ends were 5 bases for V and 2 bases for J; bases not matched to a gene: 12. CDR3 protein: CASSLGKGQATYEQYF. The DNA for the CDR3 is TGTGCCAGCAGCCTTGGAAAAGGACAGGCAACCTACGAGCAGTACTTC. Drawing the rest from reference TRBV7-9 and TRBJ2-7, the complete variable domain is DTGVSQNPRHKITKRGQNVTFRCDPISEHNRLYWYRQTLGQGPEFLTYFQNEAQLEKSRLLSDRFSAERPKGSFSTLEIQRTEQGDSAMYLCASSLGKGQATYEQYFGPGTRLTVT.

The rearrangement links TRBV11-1 to TRBJ1-1; 7 bases line up with TRBD1. The CDR3 covers 15 residues. The trim removed 5 bases at V and 2 bases at J, leaving 8 bases unmatched. Germline lookup yields CDR1 SGHAT and CDR2 FQDESV (reference sequence). The chain's CDR3 is CASSPETGLNTEAFF. DNA of the CDR3: TGTGCCAGCAGCCCCGAGACAGGGCTCAACACTGAAGCTTTCTTT.

CDR3 sequence reads: CASSAAGRSPMNTEAFF. CDR3 coding DNA: TGTGCCAGCAGCGCGGCGGGGCGGAGCCCCATGAACACTGAAGCTTTCTTT. The V and J genes are TRBV7-8 and TRBJ1-1; possible D gene TRBD1, 5 bases. This CDR3 spans 17 amino acids. Germline loops: CDR1 SGHVS, CDR2 FQNEAQ. V was clipped by 5 bases and J by 0 bases, with 19 bases between them.

The chain combines TRBV5-4 with TRBJ1-2; no clear D. Deletions cut 1 base from V and 8 bases from J, with 18 bases between. Germline CDR1 and CDR2: SGHNT and YYREEE (reference sequence). The CDR3 has 15 residues. The CDR3 nucleotides are TGTGCCAGCAGCTTGAGTCATTTAATCGCCCGGGGCTACACCTTC. Protein sequence: CASSLSHLIARGYTF.

The rearrangement links TRBV4-1 to TRBJ1-6; D is possibly TRBD1 (5 bases). CDR1 is MGHRA, CDR2 YSYEKL, per germline. The CDR3 contains 18 residues. V lost 4 bases and J 0 bases, leaving 16 bases between the germline ends. The CDR3 DNA follows: TGCGCCAGCAGCCGGGAACGACAGCTAAGCTCCTATAATTCACCCCTCCACTTT. Its protein is CASSRERQLSSYNSPLHF.

The rearrangement uses TRBV5-1 and TRBJ2-2; the D gene is possibly TRBD2 (5 bases). Trimming stripped 0 bases from V and 5 bases from J, with 8 bases between. The CDR3 extends over 14 amino acids. The germline V gene has CDR1 SGHRS and CDR2 YFSETQ. The CDR3 sequence: CASSLGTGTGELFF. The CDR3 DNA follows: TGCGCCAGCAGCTTGGGGACGGGGACCGGGGAGCTGTTTTTT.